These 5 T cell receptor beta chains were all obtained from the same sample, sequenced in a study of shared clonotypes between healthy human individuals. Clones were sequenced by immunoSEQ multiplex PCR, and TCRdb holds only the in-frame ones, with some missing. The profile covers around 2,000,000 clones, with approximately 94% appearing a single time and approximately 1.7% taken by the ten largest. Naivety among CD8 cells was defined by CD45RO negativity and positive CCR7 selection, thereby excluding terminally differentiated effector memory CD45RA+ cells. Sequencing was done on a sample of naive CD8+ T cells from PBMCs. The receptor source for this set is a man aged 18 to 29 in good health. Some clones in this sample may be carry-over from other donors' samples.

CDR3 residues: CATFGGSSYNEQFF. The CDR3 DNA is TGTGCCACCTTCGGGGGAAGCTCCTACAATGAGCAGTTCTTC. J is TRBJ2-1 and V is TRBV19; a weak D match, TRBD2 (6 bases). The CDR3 extends over 14 amino acids. Trimming removed 10 bases at V and 0 bases at J, with 13 bases between. Germline V gene sequence: CDR1 LNHDA, CDR2 SQIVND (reference sequence).

The V and J genes are TRBV6-6 and TRBJ2-1, with D possibly matching TRBD2 (6 bases). The CDR3 runs 15 residues. The germline V and J ends were trimmed by 1 base and 9 bases, with 16 bases remaining between them. The germline V gene encodes CDR1 MNHNY and CDR2 SVGAGI (reference sequence). The CDR3 DNA follows: TGTGCCAGCAGTTACTTGACCGGGGGTTTATCTGAGCAGTTCTTC. This sequence encodes CASSYLTGGLSEQFF.

The chain uses TRBV27 and TRBJ2-3; D gene ambiguous. With 5 bases removed from V and 4 bases from J, the gap between germline ends came to 10 bases. This CDR3 is built from 13 residues. Germline CDR1 MNHEY, CDR2 SMNVEV (reference sequence). The chain's CDR3 is CASSIYYADTQYF. The CDR3 region has the DNA TGTGCCAGCAGTATATACTATGCAGATACGCAGTATTTT.

The chain is built from TRBV28 and TRBJ2-3, with D maybe TRBD2 (6 bases). CDR1 MDHEN and CDR2 SYDVKM come from the germline V gene. The CDR3 extends over 15 amino acids. V lost 5 bases to trimming and J lost 0 bases, with 12 bases between them. CDR3 bases: TGTGCCAGCAGTCCGTTTGGGGGGAGCACAGATACGCAGTATTTT. Its protein is CASSPFGGSTDTQYF.

The chain combines TRBV2 with TRBJ2-1, with 7 nucleotides matching TRBD1. Germline V lookup: CDR1 SNHLY, CDR2 FYNNEI. The junction had 22 bases not matched to a gene; V was cut back by 10 bases and J by 16 bases. This CDR3 is built from 14 residues. The CDR3 is CAIKNTGTAFRVFF. The CDR3 DNA follows: TGTGCCATCAAAAACACCGGGACAGCCTTTAGGGTTTTCTTC.